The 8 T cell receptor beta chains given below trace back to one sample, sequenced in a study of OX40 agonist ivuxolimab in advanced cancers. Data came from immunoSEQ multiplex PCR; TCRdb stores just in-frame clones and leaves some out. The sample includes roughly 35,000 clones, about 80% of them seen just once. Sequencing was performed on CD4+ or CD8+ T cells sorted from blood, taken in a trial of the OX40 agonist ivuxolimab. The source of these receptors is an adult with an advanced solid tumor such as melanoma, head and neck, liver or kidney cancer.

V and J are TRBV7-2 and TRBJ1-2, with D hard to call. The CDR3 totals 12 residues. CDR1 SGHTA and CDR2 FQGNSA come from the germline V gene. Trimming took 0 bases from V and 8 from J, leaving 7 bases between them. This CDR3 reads CASSLASGGYTF. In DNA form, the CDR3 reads TGTGCCAGCAGCTTAGCGTCGGGGGGCTACACCTTC.

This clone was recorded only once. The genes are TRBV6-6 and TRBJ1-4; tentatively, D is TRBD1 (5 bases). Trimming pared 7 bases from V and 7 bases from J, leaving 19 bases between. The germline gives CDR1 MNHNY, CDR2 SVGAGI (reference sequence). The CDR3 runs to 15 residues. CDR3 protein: CASTLGGAQGEKLFF. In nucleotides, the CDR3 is TGTGCCAGCACCCTCGGCGGGGCTCAAGGTGAAAAACTGTTTTTT.

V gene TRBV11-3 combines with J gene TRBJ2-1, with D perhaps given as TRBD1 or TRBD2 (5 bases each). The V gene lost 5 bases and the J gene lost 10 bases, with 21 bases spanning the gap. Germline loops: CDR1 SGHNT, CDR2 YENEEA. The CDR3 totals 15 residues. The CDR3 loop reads CASSPSLRGQGEQFF. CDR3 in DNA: TGTGCCAGCAGCCCTAGTTTGAGGGGCCAGGGCGAGCAGTTCTTC.

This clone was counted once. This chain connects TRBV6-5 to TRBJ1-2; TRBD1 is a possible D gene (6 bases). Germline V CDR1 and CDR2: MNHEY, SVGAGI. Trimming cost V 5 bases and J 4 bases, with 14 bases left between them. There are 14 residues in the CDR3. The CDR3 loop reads CASSQGGTTYGYTF. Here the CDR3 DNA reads TGTGCCAGCAGTCAAGGGGGGACAACCTATGGCTACACCTTC.

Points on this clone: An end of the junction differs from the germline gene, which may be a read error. The CDR3 bases are TGTGCCAGCAGCCCCGGGAGGGGCAGGAAGCCTTCTCCCTTC. The encoded protein is CASSPGRGRKPSPF. The V and J genes are TRBV6-6 and TRBJ1-2, with a weak D call TRBD1 (5 bases). The CDR3 is made up of 14 amino acids. Germline V gives CDR1 MNHNY, CDR2 SVGAGI (reference sequence).

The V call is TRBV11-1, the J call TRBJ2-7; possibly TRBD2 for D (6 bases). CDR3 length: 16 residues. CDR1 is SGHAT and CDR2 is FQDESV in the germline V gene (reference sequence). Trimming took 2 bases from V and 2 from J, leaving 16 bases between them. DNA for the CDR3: TGTGCCAGCAGCTTATCAGGGACTCGCGCTCCCTACGAGCAGTACTTC. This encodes CASSLSGTRAPYEQYF. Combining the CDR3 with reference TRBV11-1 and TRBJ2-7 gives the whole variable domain EAEVAQSPRYKITEKSQAVAFWCDPISGHATLYWYRQILGQGPELLVQFQDESVVDDSQLPKDRFSAERLKGVDSTLKIQPAELGDSAMYLCASSLSGTRAPYEQYFGPGTRLTVT.

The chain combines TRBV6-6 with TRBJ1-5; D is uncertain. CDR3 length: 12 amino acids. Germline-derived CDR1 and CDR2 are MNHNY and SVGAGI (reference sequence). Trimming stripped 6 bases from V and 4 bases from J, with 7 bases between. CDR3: CASSAGNQPQHF. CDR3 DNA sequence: TGTGCCAGCAGCGCGGGGAATCAGCCCCAGCATTTT.

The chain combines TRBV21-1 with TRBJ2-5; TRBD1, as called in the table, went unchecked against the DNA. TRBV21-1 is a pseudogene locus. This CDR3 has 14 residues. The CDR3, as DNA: TGTGCCAGCAGCAATTGGACAGAGGGAGAGACCCAGTACTTC. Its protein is CASSNWTEGETQYF.